These 12 T cell receptor beta chains were all obtained from the same sample, sequenced in a study of graft-versus-host responses after intestinal transplantation. What these receptors recognize is not known. Sequencing was performed with immunoSEQ multiplex PCR; in TCRdb, only in-frame clones are kept and a portion is missing. This sample has under 100,000 clones, with 94% found just once. The material sequenced was unstimulated CD4+ T cells sorted from spleen or lymph node cells, taken before transplant. The receptor source for this set is a human donor who was the organ donor for an intestinal transplant.

The CDR3 nucleotides are TGTGCCAGCTCACCCGGCCCCGGACACCTTAACACCGGGGAGCTGTTTTTT. Its protein product is CASSPGPGHLNTGELFF. The chain is built from TRBV18 and TRBJ2-2; possible D gene TRBD1, 5 bases. Germline V gene lookup returns CDR1 KGHSH and CDR2 LQKENI. The CDR3 covers 17 residues. With 3 bases removed from V and 2 bases from J, the gap between germline ends came to 16 bases.

The chain recombines TRBV19 with TRBJ2-5, with 7 bases matching TRBD1. CDR1 LNHDA and CDR2 SQIVND come from the germline V gene (reference sequence). CDR3 length: 14 amino acids. V gave up 1 base and J gave up 4 bases; unmatched junction bases: 3. The CDR3 DNA sequence: TGTGCCAGTAGTATAGGACAGGGAACAGAGACCCAGTACTTC. It encodes CASSIGQGTETQYF.

V and J are TRBV11-3 and TRBJ1-2; a weak D match, TRBD1 (5 bases). Trimming left V 4 bases short and J 3 bases short, with 18 bases between. CDR1 is SGHNT, CDR2 YENEEA, per germline. The CDR3 length is 16 residues. The CDR3 DNA reads TGTGCCAGCAGCTCCGGACGGGCACAAGGGGACTATGGCTACACCTTC. Translation: CASSSGRAQGDYGYTF.

The chain has TRBV5-1 and TRBJ2-1; 9 positions match TRBD2. The CDR3 sequence is 14 residues long. CDR1 and CDR2 from the germline V gene are SGHRS and YFSETQ. The junction had 6 bases not matched to a gene; V was cut back by 4 bases and J by 7 bases. The CDR3 region has the DNA TGCGCCAGCAGCCAGGTTAGCGGGGGAAATGAGCAGTTCTTC. Its protein is CASSQVSGGNEQFF.

The chain joins TRBV6-5 to TRBJ2-7, with 9 bases matching TRBD1. There are 14 residues in the CDR3. Germline V gives CDR1 MNHEY, CDR2 SVGAGI. V trimming: 8 bases; J trimming: 6 bases; junction bases outside the gene matches: 11. CDR3 in amino acids: CASRTGGNPGEQYF. CDR3 nucleotides: TGTGCCAGCCGAACAGGGGGCAACCCCGGCGAGCAGTACTTC.

The chain uses TRBV30 and TRBJ2-5; TRBD1 aligns across 8 bases. V gave up 1 base and J gave up 5 bases; unmatched junction bases: 3. CDR1 GTSNPN and CDR2 SVGIG come from the germline V gene (reference sequence). The CDR3 loop spans 13 amino acids. The CDR3 DNA is TGTGCCTGGAGTGCCTCAGGGGGCGAGACCCAGTACTTC. Its protein is CAWSASGGETQYF.

This chain joins TRBV5-7 and TRBJ1-5; TRBD1 matches at 9 bases. TRBV5-7 is marked as an open reading frame, function uncertain. The CDR3 spans 14 residues. The V and J ends lost 5 bases and 3 bases, in that order; junction bases with no gene match: 3. DNA for the CDR3: TGTGCCAGCAGACGACAGGGGGACAATCAGCCCCAGCATTTT. It specifies CASRRQGDNQPQHF.

The chain has TRBV15 and TRBJ1-6; no firm D call. The CDR3 consists of 17 residues. Germline CDR1 and CDR2: LNHNV and YYDKDF (reference sequence). Trimming pared 1 base from V and 10 bases from J, leaving 20 bases between. The CDR3 protein is CATSRGHISRQASPLHF. DNA for the CDR3: TGTGCCACCAGCAGAGGCCATATCTCTAGGCAGGCATCACCCCTCCACTTT.

V is TRBV6-5 and J is TRBJ1-4; D gene ambiguous. Germline assignment: CDR1 MNHEY and CDR2 SVGAGI. The CDR3 contains 13 residues. Trimming removed 2 bases from V and 8 bases from J, with 9 bases in between. Here the CDR3 DNA reads TGTGCCAGCAGTTACGACTTAGGGGAAAAACTGTTTTTT. This gives the protein CASSYDLGEKLFF.

V gene TRBV18 combines with J gene TRBJ1-2, with 8 bases matching TRBD1. Germline V lookup: CDR1 KGHSH, CDR2 LQKENI. J gave up 3 bases and V 3 bases, and 0 bases lay outside the gene matches. The CDR3 is 13 residues long. The CDR3 spells CASSPDRDYGYTF. CDR3 nucleotide sequence: TGTGCCAGCTCACCGGACAGGGACTATGGCTACACCTTC.

The rearrangement uses TRBV9 and TRBJ2-3; TRBD2 matches at 13 bases. The CDR3 is made up of 16 amino acids. J gave up 5 bases and V 4 bases, and 7 bases lay outside the gene matches. Germline lookup yields CDR1 SGDLS and CDR2 YYNGEE. The CDR3 protein is CASSPELAGGQDTQYF. In DNA, the CDR3 is TGTGCCAGCAGCCCCGAACTAGCGGGGGGGCAAGATACGCAGTATTTT.

The chain recombines TRBV7-8 with TRBJ1-1; the D gene is possibly TRBD1 (5 bases). This CDR3 has 15 amino acids. Germline loops: CDR1 SGHVS, CDR2 FQNEAQ. Between the trimmed V and J ends, which lost 6 bases and 4 bases, there was a span of 18 bases. This CDR3 is CASSEKWGDATEAFF. CDR3 sequence (DNA): TGTGCCAGCAGTGAGAAATGGGGGGACGCCACTGAAGCTTTCTTT.